This is a list of T cell receptor beta chains from one sample in a study of shared clonotypes between healthy human individuals. Here immunoSEQ multiplex PCR was the method, and the copy in TCRdb shows in-frame clones only, minus some. Of some 2,100,000 clones detected, under 97% appear once; the ten largest clones hold around 0.13%. Sequencing was performed on naive CD4+ T cells sorted from blood. These receptors all stem from a young man in good health. Both conserved end residues are part of each CDR3. D genes are given only for firm matches. Size values are once, few and many counts, or a class for expanded clones, and some rows have none.

cdr3_aa cdr3_nt j_call d_call clone_size v_call
CASKADIHWATEAFF TGCGCCAGCAAGGCGGACATACATTGGGCCACTGAAGCTTTCTTT TRBJ1-1 - - TRBV5-1
CASSLGESTEAFF TGCGCCAGCAGCTTGGGGGAAAGCACTGAAGCTTTCTTT TRBJ1-1 - - TRBV5-1
CASSAYLTEKNTEAFF TGTGCCAGCAGCGCCTACCTGACAGAAAAAAACACTGAAGCTTTCTTT TRBJ1-1 - - TRBV7-9
CASRGTSGFNEQFF TGTGCCAGCAGGGGGACTAGCGGGTTCAATGAGCAGTTCTTC TRBJ2-1 TRBD2 - TRBV2
CASSLFPPTNYGYTF TGTGCCAGCAGCTTATTTCCACCTACTAACTATGGCTACACCTTC TRBJ1-2 - - TRBV7-9
CASSLNRPYEQYF TGTGCCAGCAGCTTAAATCGGCCCTACGAGCAGTACTTC TRBJ2-7 - once TRBV7-8
CASSARQGLNTEAFF TGTGCCAGCAGCGCCCGACAGGGTTTGAACACTGAAGCTTTCTTT TRBJ1-1 TRBD1 - TRBV5-4
CASSRGTGGFDSPLHF TGTGCCAGCAGCCGTGGGACAGGGGGATTTGATTCACCCCTCCACTTT TRBJ1-6 TRBD1 - TRBV6-6
CASSYKAGGNYEQYF TGTGCCAGCAGTTACAAAGCGGGAGGGAACTACGAGCAGTACTTC TRBJ2-7 TRBD2 - TRBV6-5
CASRARTSGGEQFF TGTGCCAGCAGAGCTCGGACTAGCGGCGGCGAGCAGTTCTTC TRBJ2-1 TRBD2 - TRBV28